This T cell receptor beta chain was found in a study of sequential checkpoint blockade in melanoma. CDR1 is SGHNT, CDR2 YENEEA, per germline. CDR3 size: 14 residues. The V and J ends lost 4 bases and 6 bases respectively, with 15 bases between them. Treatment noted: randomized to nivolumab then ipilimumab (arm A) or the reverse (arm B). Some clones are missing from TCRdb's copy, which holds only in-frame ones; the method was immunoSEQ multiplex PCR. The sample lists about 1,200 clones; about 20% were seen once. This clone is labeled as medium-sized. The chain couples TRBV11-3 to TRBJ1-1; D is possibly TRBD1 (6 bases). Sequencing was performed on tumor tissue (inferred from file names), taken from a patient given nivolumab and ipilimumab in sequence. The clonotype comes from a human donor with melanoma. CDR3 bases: TGTGCCAGCAGCTGGGACATATTTGGCGCTGAAGCTTTCTTT. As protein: CASSWDIFGAEAFF.